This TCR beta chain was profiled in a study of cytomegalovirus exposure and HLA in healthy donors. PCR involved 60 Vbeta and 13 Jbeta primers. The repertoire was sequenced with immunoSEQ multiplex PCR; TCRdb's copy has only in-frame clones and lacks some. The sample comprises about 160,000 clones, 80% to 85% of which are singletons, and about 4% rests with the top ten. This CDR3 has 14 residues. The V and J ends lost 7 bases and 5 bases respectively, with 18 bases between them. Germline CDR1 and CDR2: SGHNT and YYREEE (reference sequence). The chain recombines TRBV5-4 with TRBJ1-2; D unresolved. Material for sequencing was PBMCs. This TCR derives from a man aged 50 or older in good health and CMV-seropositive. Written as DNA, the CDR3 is TGTGCCAGCTCCCTTTCCTCGCAGTTTTATGGCTACACCTTC. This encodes CASSLSSQFYGYTF.